This T cell receptor (beta chain) was found in a study of blood T cell repertoires in COVID-19. The sample holds many counts of this clone. Using immunoSEQ multiplex PCR, the repertoire was profiled, and TCRdb retains in-frame clones only, with some absent. The sample has about 280,000 clones; 90% are singletons. This CDR3 has 15 amino acids. With 4 bases clipped from V and 2 bases from J, the junction kept 6 bases outside the gene matches. Germline-derived CDR1 and CDR2 are SGHAT and FQDESV (reference sequence). The clonotype comes from a woman between 18 and 30 years old with acute COVID-19. Material: PBMCs or T cells enriched from blood (not recorded which). The rearrangement uses TRBV11-1 and TRBJ2-7; TRBD2 aligns across 9 bases. The chain's CDR3 is CASSYTSGLTYEQYF. DNA for the CDR3: TGTGCCAGCAGCTATACTAGCGGGCTTACCTACGAGCAGTACTTC.